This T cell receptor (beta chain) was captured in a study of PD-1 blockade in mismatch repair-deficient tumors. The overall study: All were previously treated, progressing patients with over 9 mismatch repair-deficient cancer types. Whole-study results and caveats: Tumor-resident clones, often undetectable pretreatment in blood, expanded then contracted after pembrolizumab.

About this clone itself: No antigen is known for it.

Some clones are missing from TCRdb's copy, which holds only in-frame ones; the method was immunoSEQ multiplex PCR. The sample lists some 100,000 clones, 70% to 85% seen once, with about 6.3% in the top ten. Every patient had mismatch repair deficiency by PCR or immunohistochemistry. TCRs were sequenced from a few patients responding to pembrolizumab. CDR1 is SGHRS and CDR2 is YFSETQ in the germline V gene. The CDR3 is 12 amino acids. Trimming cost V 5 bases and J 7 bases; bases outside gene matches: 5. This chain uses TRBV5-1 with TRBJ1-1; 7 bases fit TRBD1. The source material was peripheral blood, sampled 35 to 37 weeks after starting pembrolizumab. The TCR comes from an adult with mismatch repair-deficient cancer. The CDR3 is CASSYNRGEAFF. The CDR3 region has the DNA TGCGCCAGCAGTTATAACAGGGGTGAAGCTTTCTTT.